This T cell receptor beta chain appears in the sequencing data of a study of T cells in localized non-small cell lung cancer. General study findings and limits: It was uninvolved adjacent lung that showed the highest T cell clonality, exceeding tumor.

A remark on this clone: What it binds is not known.

TCRdb's table, derived via immunoSEQ multiplex PCR, lists solely in-frame clones and lacks some. The profile shows about 1,300 clones, approximately 15% of them singletons. The sequences come from normal lung tissue next to the tumor, collected before any cancer treatment. This receptor was taken from a woman aged 35 to 70 with stage I lung adenocarcinoma.

The CDR3, as DNA: TGTGCCAGTAGTAGGTCGCCAGGAACTAACAATGAGCAGTTCTTC. Its translation is CASSRSPGTNNEQFF. V gene TRBV19 combines with J gene TRBJ2-1; D is uncertain. CDR1 LNHDA and CDR2 SQIVND come from the germline V gene (reference sequence). The CDR3 covers 15 residues. V was trimmed by 4 bases and J by 5 bases, leaving 15 bases between them.